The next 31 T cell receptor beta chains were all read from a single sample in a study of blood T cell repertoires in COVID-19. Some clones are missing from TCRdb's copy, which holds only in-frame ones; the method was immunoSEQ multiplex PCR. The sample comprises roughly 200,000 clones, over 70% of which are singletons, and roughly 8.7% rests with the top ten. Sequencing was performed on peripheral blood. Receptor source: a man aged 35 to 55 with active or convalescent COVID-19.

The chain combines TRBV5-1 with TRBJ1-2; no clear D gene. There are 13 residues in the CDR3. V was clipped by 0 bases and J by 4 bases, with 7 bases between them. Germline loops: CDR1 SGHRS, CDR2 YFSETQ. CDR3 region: CASSLESFYGYTF. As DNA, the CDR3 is TGCGCCAGCAGCTTGGAGAGCTTCTATGGCTACACCTTC.

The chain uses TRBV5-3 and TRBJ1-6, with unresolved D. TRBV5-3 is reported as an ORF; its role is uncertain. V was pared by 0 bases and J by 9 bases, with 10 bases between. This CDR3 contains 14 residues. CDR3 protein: CARSLDSLTSPLHF. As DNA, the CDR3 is TGTGCCAGAAGCTTGGACAGCTTAACTTCACCCCTCCACTTT.

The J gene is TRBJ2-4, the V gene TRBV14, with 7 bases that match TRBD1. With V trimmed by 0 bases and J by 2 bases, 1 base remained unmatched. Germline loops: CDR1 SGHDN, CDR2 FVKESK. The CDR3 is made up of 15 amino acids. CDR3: CASSQETGPKNIQYF. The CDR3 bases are TGTGCCAGCAGCCAAGAGACAGGGCCCAAAAACATTCAGTACTTC.

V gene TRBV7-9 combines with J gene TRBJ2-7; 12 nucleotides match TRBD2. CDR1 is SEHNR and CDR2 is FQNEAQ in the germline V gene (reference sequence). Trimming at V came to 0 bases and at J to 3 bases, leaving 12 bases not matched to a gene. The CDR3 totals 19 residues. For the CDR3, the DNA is TGTGCCAGCAGCTTAGCCTCTGAGACTAGCGGGAGCCGCTTCTACGAGCAGTACTTC. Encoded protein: CASSLASETSGSRFYEQYF.

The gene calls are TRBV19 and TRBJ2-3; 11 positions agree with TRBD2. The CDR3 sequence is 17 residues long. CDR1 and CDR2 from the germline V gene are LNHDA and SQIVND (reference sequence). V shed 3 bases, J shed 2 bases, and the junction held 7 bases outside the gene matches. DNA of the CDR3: TGTGCCAGTAGTATGGGACGACTAGCGGGGAACACAGATACGCAGTATTTT. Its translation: CASSMGRLAGNTDTQYF. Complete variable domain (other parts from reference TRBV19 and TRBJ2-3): DGGITQSPKYLFRKEGQNVTLSCEQNLNHDAMYWYRQDPGQGLRLIYYSQIVNDFQKGDIAEGYSVSREKKESFPLTVTSAQKNPTAFYLCASSMGRLAGNTDTQYFGPGTRLTVL.

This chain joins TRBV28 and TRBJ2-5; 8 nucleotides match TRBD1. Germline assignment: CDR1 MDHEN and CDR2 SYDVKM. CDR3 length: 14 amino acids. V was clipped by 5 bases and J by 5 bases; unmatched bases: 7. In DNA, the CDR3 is TGTGCCAGCAGTAACAGGGGGATGTGGGAGACCCAGTACTTC. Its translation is CASSNRGMWETQYF.

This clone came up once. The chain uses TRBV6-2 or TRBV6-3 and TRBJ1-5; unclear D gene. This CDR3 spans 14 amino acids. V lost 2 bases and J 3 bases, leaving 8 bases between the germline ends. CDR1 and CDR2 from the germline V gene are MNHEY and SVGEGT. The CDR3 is CASSYRALNQPQHF. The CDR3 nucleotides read TGTGCCAGCAGTTACAGAGCACTCAATCAGCCCCAGCATTTT.

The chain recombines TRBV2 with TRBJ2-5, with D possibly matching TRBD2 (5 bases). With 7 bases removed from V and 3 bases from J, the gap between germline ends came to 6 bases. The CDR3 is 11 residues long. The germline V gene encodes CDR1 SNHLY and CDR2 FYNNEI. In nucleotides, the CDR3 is TGTGCCAGCACCGGGGAAGAGACCCAGTACTTC. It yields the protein CASTGEETQYF.

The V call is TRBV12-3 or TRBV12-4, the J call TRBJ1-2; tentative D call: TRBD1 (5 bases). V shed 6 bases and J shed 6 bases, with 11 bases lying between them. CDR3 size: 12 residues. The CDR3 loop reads CASSLGGNGYTF. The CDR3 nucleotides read TGTGCCAGCAGCCTGGGGGGAAATGGCTACACCTTC.

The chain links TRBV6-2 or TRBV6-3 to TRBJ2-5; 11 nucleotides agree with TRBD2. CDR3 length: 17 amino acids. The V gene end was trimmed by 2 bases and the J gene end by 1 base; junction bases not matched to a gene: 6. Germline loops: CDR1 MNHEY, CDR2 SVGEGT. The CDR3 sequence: CASSYLAGGPPQETQYF. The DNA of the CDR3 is TGTGCCAGCAGTTACCTAGCGGGGGGTCCTCCCCAAGAGACCCAGTACTTC.

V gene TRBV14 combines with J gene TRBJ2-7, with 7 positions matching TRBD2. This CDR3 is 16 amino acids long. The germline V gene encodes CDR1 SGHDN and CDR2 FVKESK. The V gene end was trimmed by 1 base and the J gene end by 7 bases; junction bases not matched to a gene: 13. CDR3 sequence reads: CASSQGLGTTGEEQYF. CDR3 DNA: TGTGCCAGCAGCCAAGGCTTAGGGACTACCGGAGAGGAGCAGTACTTC.

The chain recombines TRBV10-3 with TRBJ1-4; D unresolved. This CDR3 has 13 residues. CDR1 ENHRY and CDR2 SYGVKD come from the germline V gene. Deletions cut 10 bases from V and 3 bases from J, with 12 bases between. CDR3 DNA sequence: TGTGCCACCTCGGGGTCCCCTAATGAAAAACTGTTTTTT. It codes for CATSGSPNEKLFF.

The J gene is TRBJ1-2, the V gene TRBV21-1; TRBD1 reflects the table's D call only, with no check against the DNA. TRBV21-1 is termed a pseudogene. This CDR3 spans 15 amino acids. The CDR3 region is CASSISTGNNYGYTF. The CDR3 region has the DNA TGTGCCAGCAGCATATCGACAGGGAACAACTATGGCTACACCTTC.

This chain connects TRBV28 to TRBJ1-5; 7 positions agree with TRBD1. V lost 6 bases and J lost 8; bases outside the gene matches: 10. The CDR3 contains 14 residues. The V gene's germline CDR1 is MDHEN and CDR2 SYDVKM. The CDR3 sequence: CASSLRGIRKPQHF. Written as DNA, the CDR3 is TGTGCCAGCAGCCTCAGGGGGATCCGGAAGCCCCAGCATTTT.

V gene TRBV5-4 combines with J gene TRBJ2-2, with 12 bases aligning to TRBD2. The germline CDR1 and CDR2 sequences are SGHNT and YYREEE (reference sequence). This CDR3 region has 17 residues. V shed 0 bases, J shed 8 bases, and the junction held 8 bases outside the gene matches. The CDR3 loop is CASSLAGLAGGPGELFF. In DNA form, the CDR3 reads TGTGCCAGCAGCTTGGCCGGGCTAGCGGGGGGGCCTGGGGAGCTGTTTTTT.

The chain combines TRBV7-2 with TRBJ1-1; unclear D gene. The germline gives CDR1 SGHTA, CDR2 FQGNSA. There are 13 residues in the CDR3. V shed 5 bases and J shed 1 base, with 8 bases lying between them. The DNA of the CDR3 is TGTGCCAGCAGCGGCCACAGGAACACTGAAGCTTTCTTT. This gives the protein CASSGHRNTEAFF.

CDR3 region: CASRSTGELFF. The CDR3 DNA reads as TGTGCCAGCAGGTCTACCGGGGAGCTGTTTTTT. The gene calls are TRBV6-5 and TRBJ2-2, with D unresolved. Looked up from germline, CDR1 is MNHEY and CDR2 is SVGAGI. The CDR3 has 11 amino acids. Between the trimmed V and J ends, which lost 6 bases and 5 bases, there was a span of 4 bases.

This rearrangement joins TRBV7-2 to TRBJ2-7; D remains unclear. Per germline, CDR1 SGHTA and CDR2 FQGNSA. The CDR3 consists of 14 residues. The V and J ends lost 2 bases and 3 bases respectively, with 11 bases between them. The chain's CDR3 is CASSLNQQNYEQYF. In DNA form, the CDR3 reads TGTGCCAGCAGCTTAAATCAACAAAACTACGAGCAGTACTTC.

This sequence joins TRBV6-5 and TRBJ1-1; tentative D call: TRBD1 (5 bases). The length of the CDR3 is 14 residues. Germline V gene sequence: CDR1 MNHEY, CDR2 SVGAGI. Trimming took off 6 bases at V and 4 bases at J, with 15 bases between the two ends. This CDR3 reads CASRDTGRPTEAFF. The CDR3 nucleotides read TGTGCCAGCAGGGATACAGGTCGGCCCACTGAAGCTTTCTTT.

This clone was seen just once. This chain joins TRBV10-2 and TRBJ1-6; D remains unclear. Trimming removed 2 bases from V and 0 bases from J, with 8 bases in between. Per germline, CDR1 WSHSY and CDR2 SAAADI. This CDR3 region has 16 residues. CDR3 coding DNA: TGCGCCAGCAGTGAGGGATGGAGCTCCTATAATTCACCCCTCCACTTT. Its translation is CASSEGWSSYNSPLHF.

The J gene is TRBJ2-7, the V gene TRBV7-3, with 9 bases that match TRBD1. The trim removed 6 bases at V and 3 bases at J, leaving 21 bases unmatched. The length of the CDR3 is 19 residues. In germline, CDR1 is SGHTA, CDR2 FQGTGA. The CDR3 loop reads CASSHPGQGHGHEFYEQYF. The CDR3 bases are TGTGCCAGCAGTCATCCGGGACAGGGTCACGGCCACGAATTCTACGAGCAGTACTTC.

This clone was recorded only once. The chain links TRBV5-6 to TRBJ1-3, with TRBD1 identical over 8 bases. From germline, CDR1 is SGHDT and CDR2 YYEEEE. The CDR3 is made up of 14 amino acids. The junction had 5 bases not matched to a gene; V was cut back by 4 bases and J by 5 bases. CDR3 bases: TGTGCCAGCAGCCCTACAGGGGGGCGAAACACCATATATTTT. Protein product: CASSPTGGRNTIYF.

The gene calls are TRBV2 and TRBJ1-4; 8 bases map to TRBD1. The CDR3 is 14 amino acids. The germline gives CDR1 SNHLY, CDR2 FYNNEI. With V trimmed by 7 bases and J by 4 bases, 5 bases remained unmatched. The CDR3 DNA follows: TGTGCCAGCACCCAAGACAGGGGTAATGAAAAACTGTTTTTT. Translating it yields CASTQDRGNEKLFF.

CDR3 bases: TGTGCCAGCAGCTTAGCGCGGTCTGAAGCTTTCTTT. This encodes CASSLARSEAFF. This chain links TRBV11-2 with TRBJ1-1; D ambiguous. The CDR3 consists of 12 residues. Per germline, CDR1 SGHAT and CDR2 FQNNGV. The V and J ends lost 1 base and 6 bases respectively, with 6 bases between them. The variable domain in full, completed from reference TRBV11-2 and TRBJ1-1, reads EAGVAQSPRYKIIEKRQSVAFWCNPISGHATLYWYQQILGQGPKLLIQFQNNGVVDDSQLPKDRFSAERLKGVDSTLKIQPAKLEDSAVYLCASSLARSEAFFGQGTRLTVV.

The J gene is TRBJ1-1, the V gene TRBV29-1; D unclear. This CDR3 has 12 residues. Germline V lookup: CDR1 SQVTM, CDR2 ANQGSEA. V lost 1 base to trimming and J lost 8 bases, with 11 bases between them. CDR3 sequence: CSVEGLSEEAFF. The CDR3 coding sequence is TGCAGCGTTGAAGGTCTCTCGGAGGAAGCTTTCTTT.

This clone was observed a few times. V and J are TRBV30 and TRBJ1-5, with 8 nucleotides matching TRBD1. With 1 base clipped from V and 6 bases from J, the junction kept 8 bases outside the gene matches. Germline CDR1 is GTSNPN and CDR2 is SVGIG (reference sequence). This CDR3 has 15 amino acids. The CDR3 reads CAWSAPDRVSQPQHF. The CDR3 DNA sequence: TGTGCCTGGAGTGCCCCGGACAGGGTTAGTCAGCCCCAGCATTTT.

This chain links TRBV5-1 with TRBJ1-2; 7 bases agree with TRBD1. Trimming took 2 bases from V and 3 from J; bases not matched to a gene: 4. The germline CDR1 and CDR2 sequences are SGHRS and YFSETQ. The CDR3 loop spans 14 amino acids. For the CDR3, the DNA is TGCGCCAGCAGCTTAAACAGGGGAGACTATGGCTACACCTTC. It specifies CASSLNRGDYGYTF.

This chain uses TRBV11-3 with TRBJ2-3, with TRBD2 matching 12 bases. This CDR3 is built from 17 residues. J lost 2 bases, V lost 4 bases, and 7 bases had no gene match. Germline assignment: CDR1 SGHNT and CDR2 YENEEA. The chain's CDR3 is CASSSWTSGADTDTQYF. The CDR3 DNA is TGTGCCAGCAGCTCCTGGACTAGCGGGGCCGACACAGATACGCAGTATTTT.

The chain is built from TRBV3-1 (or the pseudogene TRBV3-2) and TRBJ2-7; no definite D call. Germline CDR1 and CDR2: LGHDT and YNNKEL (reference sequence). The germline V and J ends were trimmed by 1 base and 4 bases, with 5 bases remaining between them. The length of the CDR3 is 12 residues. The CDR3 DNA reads TGTGCCAGCAGCCAAGTCTCGTACGAGCAGTACTTC. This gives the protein CASSQVSYEQYF.

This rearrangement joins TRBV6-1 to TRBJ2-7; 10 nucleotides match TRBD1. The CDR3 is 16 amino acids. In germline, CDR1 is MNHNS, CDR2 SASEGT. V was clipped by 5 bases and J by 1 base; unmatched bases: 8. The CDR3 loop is CASSKDRGQRSYEQYF. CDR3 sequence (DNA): TGTGCCAGCAGTAAAGACAGGGGGCAACGGTCCTACGAGCAGTACTTC.

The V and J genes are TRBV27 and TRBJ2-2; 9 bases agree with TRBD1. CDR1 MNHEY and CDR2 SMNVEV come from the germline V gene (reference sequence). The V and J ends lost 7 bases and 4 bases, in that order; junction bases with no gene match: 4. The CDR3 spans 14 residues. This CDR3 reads CASTQGAGTGELFF. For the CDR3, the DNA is TGTGCCAGCACACAGGGGGCGGGCACCGGGGAGCTGTTTTTT.